These 13 T cell receptor beta chains originate from one sample sequenced in a study of T cell clonotyping in hematopoietic cell transplantation. This table comes from immunoSEQ multiplex PCR, and its TCRdb copy is limited to in-frame clones, with some not included. The sample includes 16,000 or so clones, roughly 93% of them seen just once. Time point of the sample: recipient sample about 28 days before transplant, after cytoreduction. The starting material was peripheral blood mononuclear cells, obtained before stem cell transplant. The receptors were gathered from a man younger than 30 with biphenotypic leukemia. Some clones in this sample may be carry-over from other donors' samples.

J is TRBJ1-2 and V is TRBV7-9; possible D gene TRBD1, 5 bases. CDR3 size: 15 residues. The germline V and J ends were trimmed by 0 bases and 0 bases, with 8 bases remaining between them. Per the germline V gene, CDR1 is SEHNR and CDR2 is FQNEAQ (reference sequence). The CDR3 DNA sequence: TGTGCCAGCAGCTTAGCCGGGGGAGCTAACTATGGCTACACCTTC. Translating gives CASSLAGGANYGYTF. The complete variable domain, with remaining parts taken from reference TRBV7-9 and TRBJ1-2, reads DTGVSQNPRHKITKRGQNVTFRCDPISEHNRLYWYRQTLGQGPEFLTYFQNEAQLEKSRLLSDRFSAERPKGSFSTLEIQRTEQGDSAMYLCASSLAGGANYGYTFGSGTRLTVV.

V is TRBV2 and J is TRBJ1-4; D gene unclear. Germline CDR1 reads SNHLY; CDR2 reads FYNNEI. Trimming removed 3 bases from V and 5 bases from J, with 4 bases in between. CDR3 size: 12 residues. DNA of the CDR3: TGTGCCAGCAGTGAGAGGAATGAAAAACTGTTTTTT. Its protein is CASSERNEKLFF.

The CDR3 loop is CASSIQMYPRGSYGYTF. Here the CDR3 DNA reads TGTGCCAGTAGTATTCAGATGTATCCCCGGGGGAGTTATGGCTACACCTTC. The chain has TRBV19 and TRBJ1-2; possible D gene TRBD1, 5 bases. V was pared by 3 bases and J by 5 bases, with 22 bases between. The length of the CDR3 is 17 residues. CDR1 is LNHDA, CDR2 SQIVND, per germline (reference sequence).

The chain employs TRBV30 and TRBJ2-7, with a tentative D call TRBD2 (5 bases). The germline CDR1 and CDR2 sequences are GTSNPN and SVGIG (reference sequence). The CDR3 consists of 11 residues. Trimming pared 2 bases from V and 7 bases from J, leaving 9 bases between. For the CDR3, the DNA is TGTGCCTGGAGTCGGGGTCGAGAGCAGTACTTC. It encodes CAWSRGREQYF.

J is TRBJ2-7 and V is TRBV4-3; 10 nucleotides agree with TRBD2. Germline CDR1 reads LGHNA; CDR2 reads YSLEER. This CDR3 is built from 16 residues. V dropped 0 bases and J dropped 4; count of bases not matched to a gene: 6. The CDR3 is CASSQDSASGGYEQYF. The CDR3 DNA follows: TGCGCCAGCAGCCAAGATTCGGCTAGCGGGGGTTACGAGCAGTACTTC.

The chain links TRBV30 to TRBJ1-1; D unresolved. The CDR3 totals 11 residues. V was pared by 5 bases and J by 7 bases, with 11 bases between. From germline, CDR1 is GTSNPN and CDR2 SVGIG (reference sequence). The CDR3 loop reads CAWGTYREAFF. In DNA, the CDR3 is TGTGCCTGGGGAACGTACCGTGAAGCTTTCTTT.

The chain carries TRBV7-2 and TRBJ2-5; D might be TRBD2 (7 bases). In germline, CDR1 is SGHTA, CDR2 FQGNSA. With 2 bases removed from V and 5 bases from J, the gap between germline ends came to 12 bases. The CDR3 sequence is 14 residues long. Written as DNA, the CDR3 is TGTGCCAGCAGCTTACGCGGGGGCTGGGAGACCCAGTACTTC. This gives the protein CASSLRGGWETQYF.

This CDR3 is CASSLGSTNQPQHF. In DNA, the CDR3 is TGCGCCAGCAGTCTTGGGTCGACTAATCAGCCCCAGCATTTT. The chain carries TRBV5-1 and TRBJ1-5; D is uncertain. The V gene's germline CDR1 is SGHRS and CDR2 YFSETQ. The CDR3 spans 14 residues. V lost 5 bases to trimming and J lost 4 bases, with 13 bases between them. Combining the CDR3 with reference TRBV5-1 and TRBJ1-5 gives the whole variable domain KAGVTQTPRYLIKTRGQQVTLSCSPISGHRSVSWYQQTPGQGLQFLFEYFSETQRNKGNFPGRFSGRQFSNSRSEMNVSTLELGDSALYLCASSLGSTNQPQHFGDGTRLSIL.

The chain combines TRBV6-5 with TRBJ2-5, with 11 bases lining up with TRBD2. V was clipped by 0 bases and J by 1 base; unmatched bases: 1. The CDR3 is 16 residues long. Germline CDR1 MNHEY, CDR2 SVGAGI. The CDR3 coding sequence is TGTGCCAGCAGTTACTCCGGGACTAGCGGCCAAGAGACCCAGTACTTC. Amino acids: CASSYSGTSGQETQYF.

The chain has TRBV6-5 and TRBJ1-4; TRBD1 matches 10 bases. This CDR3 is built from 15 residues. CDR1 and CDR2 from the germline V gene are MNHEY and SVGAGI. V lost 2 bases and J lost 3; bases outside the gene matches: 0. This chain's CDR3 is CASSYGQGANEKLFF. CDR3 DNA sequence: TGTGCCAGCAGTTACGGACAGGGGGCTAATGAAAAACTGTTTTTT.

V usage is TRBV30 and J usage is TRBJ2-5; D is possibly TRBD1 (6 bases). Germline V gene data show CDR1 as GTSNPN and CDR2 as SVGIG (reference sequence). The CDR3 runs to 15 residues. V was shortened by 6 bases and J by 9 bases, with 26 bases between the two germline ends. CDR3 region: CACITPPGAEGAQYF. CDR3 bases: TGTGCCTGTATTACCCCTCCCGGGGCCGAGGGGGCCCAGTACTTC.

The J gene is TRBJ1-2, the V gene TRBV30; D may be TRBD1 (6 bases). The V end lost 2 bases, the J end lost 3 bases, and 16 bases lay between the germline ends. Germline-derived CDR1 and CDR2 are GTSNPN and SVGIG (reference sequence). The CDR3 has 15 amino acids. DNA of the CDR3: TGTGCCTGGAGTCCCCTACAGGGAAATTACTATGGCTACACCTTC. Protein product: CAWSPLQGNYYGYTF.

The J gene is TRBJ2-5, the V gene TRBV5-6; D call uncertain. Germline V gene sequence: CDR1 SGHDT, CDR2 YYEEEE. Trimming took off 2 bases at V and 2 bases at J, with 7 bases between the two ends. CDR3 length: 13 amino acids. CDR3 sequence (DNA): TGTGCCAGCAGCTTCGCCAGACAAGAGACCCAGTACTTC. Its translation: CASSFARQETQYF.